The next 14 T cell receptor beta chains were all read from a single sample in a study of memory CD4+ T cells and cytomegalovirus serostatus. The sort gate was single viable CD3+CD4+CD8-CD45RO+ cells for memory CD4+ T cells. TCRdb's table, derived via immunoSEQ multiplex PCR, lists solely in-frame clones and lacks some. This table holds some 26,000 clones, 75% to 85% found once. Sequencing was performed on memory CD4+ T cells from blood. These receptors were collected from an adult in good health and CMV-seronegative.

V and J are TRBV5-6 and TRBJ1-1; TRBD1 aligns across 9 bases. Germline trimming cut 4 bases from V and 7 bases from J; bases unmatched to any gene: 11. Germline V gives CDR1 SGHDT, CDR2 YYEEEE. CDR3 length: 15 amino acids. The CDR3 loop reads CASSPGQGRFGEAFF. Written as DNA, the CDR3 is TGTGCCAGCAGCCCGGGACAGGGTCGGTTTGGTGAAGCTTTCTTT. The whole variable domain, remainder taken from reference TRBV5-6 and TRBJ1-1, is DAGVTQSPTHLIKTRGQQVTLRCSPKSGHDTVSWYQQALGQGPQFIFQYYEEEERQRGNFPDRFSGHQFPNYSSELNVNALLLGDSALYLCASSPGQGRFGEAFFGQGTRLTVV.

The rearrangement joins TRBV18 to TRBJ1-4; D not resolved. CDR1 is KGHSH and CDR2 is LQKENI in the germline V gene. The V end lost 2 bases, the J end lost 11 bases, and 21 bases lay between the germline ends. The CDR3 extends over 16 amino acids. CDR3 in amino acids: CASSPTPVLIESKLFF. The DNA for the CDR3 is TGTGCCAGCTCACCAACCCCCGTCTTGATCGAAAGTAAACTGTTTTTT.

V gene TRBV2 combines with J gene TRBJ2-5; possible D gene TRBD1, 6 bases. CDR1 SNHLY and CDR2 FYNNEI come from the germline V gene. The CDR3 sequence is 13 residues long. The V end lost 5 bases, the J end lost 8 bases, and 15 bases lay between the germline ends. This chain's CDR3 is CASSPGTQATQYF. In DNA form, the CDR3 reads TGTGCCAGCAGTCCCGGGACACAGGCAACCCAGTACTTC.

This chain connects TRBV7-8 to TRBJ1-5; 9 nucleotides align to TRBD1. Trimming cost V 5 bases and J 4 bases; bases outside gene matches: 6. The CDR3 covers 15 residues. Germline assignment: CDR1 SGHVS and CDR2 FQNEAQ. The CDR3 nucleotides are TGTGCCAGCAGCGCAGACAGGGGGAAGAATCAGCCCCAGCATTTT. Translation gives CASSADRGKNQPQHF.

The chain links TRBV7-9 to TRBJ2-1, with 10 nucleotides matching TRBD2. Trimming at V came to 5 bases and at J to 4 bases, leaving 5 bases not matched to a gene. Germline V CDR1 and CDR2: SEHNR, FQNEAQ (reference sequence). This CDR3 is 15 amino acids long. The CDR3 DNA reads TGTGCCAGCAGCCCCGGACTAGCGGTTTACAATGAGCAGTTCTTC. Protein product: CASSPGLAVYNEQFF.

The chain joins TRBV18 to TRBJ1-2; TRBD1 is a possible D gene (6 bases). Germline CDR1 is KGHSH and CDR2 is LQKENI. The CDR3 has 12 residues. The V and J ends lost 5 bases and 5 bases respectively, with 9 bases between them. The CDR3 spells CASSEGEYGYTF. DNA for the CDR3: TGTGCCAGCTCAGAGGGGGAGTATGGCTACACCTTC.

The chain combines TRBV5-5 with TRBJ2-2, with 8 bases identical to TRBD1. After removal of 5 bases from V and 1 base from J, the junction contained 4 bases not matched to a gene. This CDR3 comprises 15 residues. Germline CDR1 and CDR2: SGHKS and YYEKEE (reference sequence). The CDR3 protein is CASRPGQVNTGELFF. The CDR3 bases are TGTGCCAGCAGGCCGGGACAGGTGAACACCGGGGAGCTGTTTTTT.

The gene calls are TRBV11-2 and TRBJ2-3; TRBD2 agrees at 9 bases. V shed 1 base and J 0 bases; nucleotides not matched to a gene: 2. Germline V lookup: CDR1 SGHAT, CDR2 FQNNGV. This CDR3 comprises 16 residues. The DNA of the CDR3 is TGTGCCAGCAGCTTAGTAGCGGGGGCTAGCACAGATACGCAGTATTTT. It is translated as CASSLVAGASTDTQYF. Drawing the rest from reference TRBV11-2 and TRBJ2-3, the complete variable domain is EAGVAQSPRYKIIEKRQSVAFWCNPISGHATLYWYQQILGQGPKLLIQFQNNGVVDDSQLPKDRFSAERLKGVDSTLKIQPAKLEDSAVYLCASSLVAGASTDTQYFGPGTRLTVL.

This rearrangement joins TRBV30 to TRBJ2-1; 9 bases are a match to TRBD2. Germline V gene lookup returns CDR1 GTSNPN and CDR2 SVGIG (reference sequence). The CDR3 contains 16 residues. Germline trimming cut 3 bases from V and 9 bases from J; bases unmatched to any gene: 15. The CDR3 sequence is CAWSPPGAGGTREQFF. The CDR3 DNA sequence: TGTGCCTGGAGCCCGCCCGGTGCGGGGGGGACACGTGAGCAGTTCTTC.

This rearrangement joins TRBV30 to TRBJ2-7, with D possibly being TRBD1 (6 bases). CDR3 length: 17 amino acids. Trimming pared 3 bases from V and 4 bases from J, leaving 25 bases between. Germline V CDR1 and CDR2: GTSNPN, SVGIG (reference sequence). The CDR3 nucleotides are TGTGCCTGGAGCCAAAACATGGGGCCGGGACATAAATACGAGCAGTACTTC. The encoded protein is CAWSQNMGPGHKYEQYF.

The genes are TRBV6-5 and TRBJ1-2; D perhaps matches TRBD1 (6 bases). Germline-derived CDR1 and CDR2 are MNHEY and SVGAGI. V lost 6 bases to trimming and J lost 8 bases, with 22 bases between them. This CDR3 is 15 amino acids long. The CDR3 protein is CASSSPYAGAEGYTF. CDR3 in DNA: TGTGCCAGCAGCAGTCCTTATGCGGGGGCCGAGGGCTACACCTTC.

CDR3 region: CASSEARGSLQETQYF. The DNA of the CDR3 is TGTGCCAGCAGTGAAGCGCGAGGCAGCCTACAAGAGACCCAGTACTTC. The chain uses TRBV6-1 and TRBJ2-5; unclear D gene. Germline lookup yields CDR1 MNHNS and CDR2 SASEGT. V was shortened by 0 bases and J by 2 bases, with 13 bases between the two germline ends. The length of the CDR3 is 16 residues.

The chain has TRBV5-6 and TRBJ1-1; a possible D gene is TRBD1 (5 bases). The V end was cut by 5 bases, the J end by 3 bases, with 11 bases between. The CDR3 contains 13 residues. Per germline, CDR1 SGHDT and CDR2 YYEEEE. The CDR3 protein is CASSRDRDTEAFF. The DNA of the CDR3 is TGTGCCAGCAGTAGAGACAGAGACACTGAAGCTTTCTTT.

The gene calls are TRBV11-2 and TRBJ1-2; 11 bases line up with TRBD1. The CDR3 consists of 15 residues. Germline lookup yields CDR1 SGHAT and CDR2 FQNNGV. The junction had 13 bases not matched to a gene; V was cut back by 6 bases and J by 10 bases. The CDR3 here is CASSYGPDRGLDYTF. In DNA, the CDR3 is TGTGCCAGCAGTTACGGCCCGGACAGGGGGCTTGACTACACCTTC. Filled out from reference TRBV11-2 and TRBJ1-2, the complete variable domain reads EAGVAQSPRYKIIEKRQSVAFWCNPISGHATLYWYQQILGQGPKLLIQFQNNGVVDDSQLPKDRFSAERLKGVDSTLKIQPAKLEDSAVYLCASSYGPDRGLDYTFGSGTRLTVV.